The 17 T cell receptor beta chains below all came from one sample that was sequenced in a study of blood T cell repertoires in COVID-19. The data were produced by immunoSEQ multiplex PCR, yet TCRdb's version contains in-frame clones alone and is incomplete. Counted here are under 200,000 clones, more than 90% occurring once; the ten biggest clones make up approximately 0.5%. The sequenced sample consisted of peripheral blood. The source is a man in his forties or fifties with acute or convalescent COVID-19.

The chain combines TRBV7-9 with TRBJ2-1; 9 bases agree with TRBD2. The V and J ends lost 5 bases and 2 bases, in that order; junction bases with no gene match: 7. The CDR3 contains 16 residues. Germline-derived CDR1 and CDR2 are SEHNR and FQNEAQ (reference sequence). CDR3 in amino acids: CASSPWAGGPYNEQFF. The DNA for the CDR3 is TGTGCCAGCAGCCCGTGGGCGGGGGGGCCCTACAATGAGCAGTTCTTC.

The rearrangement uses TRBV19 and TRBJ2-1; 9 nucleotides align to TRBD2. Looked up from germline, CDR1 is LNHDA and CDR2 is SQIVND (reference sequence). J lost 3 bases, V lost 2 bases, and 8 bases had no gene match. This CDR3 is 17 amino acids long. The CDR3 region is CASSILSSGAIYNEQFF. For the CDR3, the DNA is TGTGCCAGTAGTATACTTTCTAGCGGGGCTATCTACAATGAGCAGTTCTTC. The whole variable domain, remainder taken from reference TRBV19 and TRBJ2-1, is DGGITQSPKYLFRKEGQNVTLSCEQNLNHDAMYWYRQDPGQGLRLIYYSQIVNDFQKGDIAEGYSVSREKKESFPLTVTSAQKNPTAFYLCASSILSSGAIYNEQFFGPGTRLTVL.

The sample holds one count of this clone. The V gene is TRBV11-2, the J gene TRBJ1-5, with D possibly being TRBD1 (6 bases). The CDR3 sequence is 13 residues long. V lost 3 bases, J lost 4 bases, and 7 bases lay in between. Germline lookup yields CDR1 SGHAT and CDR2 FQNNGV. The CDR3 here is CASSFQGNQPQHF. Here the CDR3 DNA reads TGTGCCAGCAGCTTTCAGGGGAATCAGCCCCAGCATTTT.

CDR3: CASSELAGVNTDTQYF. The CDR3 nucleotides read TGTGCCAGCAGCGAGCTAGCGGGGGTCAACACAGATACGCAGTATTTT. This chain joins TRBV9 and TRBJ2-3, with 10 nucleotides matching TRBD2. V lost 3 bases to trimming and J lost 2 bases; unmatched junction nucleotides: 6. Per the germline V gene, CDR1 is SGDLS and CDR2 is YYNGEE. The CDR3 contains 16 residues.

This clone was seen only once. J is TRBJ2-7 and V is TRBV7-8; possible D gene TRBD1, 5 bases. Per germline, CDR1 SGHVS and CDR2 FQNEAQ. Trimming removed 5 bases from V and 2 bases from J, with 16 bases in between. The CDR3 has 15 amino acids. CDR3 residues: CASSLGPSFPYEQYV. CDR3 in DNA: TGTGCCAGCAGCCTGGGGCCCTCGTTTCCCTACGAGCAGTACGTC.

The chain links TRBV2 to TRBJ2-7; a possible D gene is TRBD1 (6 bases). Per germline, CDR1 SNHLY and CDR2 FYNNEI. The V end was cut by 5 bases, the J end by 4 bases, with 9 bases between. The CDR3 runs to 12 residues. The CDR3 sequence is CASSRDTYEQYF. The CDR3 DNA sequence: TGTGCCAGCAGTCGGGACACATACGAGCAGTACTTC.

The CDR3 is CASSPGTGGANEQFF. The CDR3 DNA is TGTGCCAGCAGTCCCGGGACAGGGGGCGCGAATGAGCAGTTCTTC. The chain links TRBV27 to TRBJ2-1; 12 positions agree with TRBD1. The length of the CDR3 is 15 residues. Germline V gene sequence: CDR1 MNHEY, CDR2 SMNVEV (reference sequence). Trimming cost V 5 bases and J 7 bases; bases outside gene matches: 6.

The chain is built from TRBV29-1 and TRBJ2-7; 12 bases map to TRBD2. The CDR3 is made up of 14 amino acids. CDR1 and CDR2 from the germline V gene are SQVTM and ANQGSEA. J lost 5 bases, V lost 3 bases, and 5 bases had no gene match. The CDR3 here is CSVDGTSGLDEQYF. CDR3 sequence (DNA): TGCAGCGTTGATGGGACTAGCGGGCTCGACGAGCAGTACTTC.

This chain uses TRBV7-9 with TRBJ2-6, with 9 bases matching TRBD1. With 1 base clipped from V and 3 bases from J, the junction kept 4 bases outside the gene matches. Germline CDR1 and CDR2: SEHNR and FQNEAQ (reference sequence). The CDR3 runs to 17 residues. The CDR3 region is CASSLVGTGLGANVLTF. CDR3 DNA sequence: TGTGCCAGCAGCTTAGTCGGGACAGGGCTTGGGGCCAACGTCCTGACTTTC.

There are a few counts of this clone. The chain links TRBV7-9 to TRBJ1-1; D ambiguous. Trimming removed 5 bases from V and 5 bases from J, with 15 bases in between. The CDR3 is 14 residues long. Looked up from germline, CDR1 is SEHNR and CDR2 is FQNEAQ (reference sequence). CDR3 residues: CASSVSLGGTEAFF. Written as DNA, the CDR3 is TGTGCCAGCAGCGTATCCCTAGGTGGAACTGAAGCTTTCTTT.

This rearrangement joins TRBV21-1 to TRBJ2-1; the tabulated D call, TRBD1, remains unverified against the DNA. TRBV21-1 is noted as a pseudogene. The CDR3 loop spans 11 amino acids. For the CDR3, the DNA is TGTGCCATCGCCGGACATTATGAGCAGTTCTTC. It translates to CAIAGHYEQFF.

The CDR3 coding sequence is TGTGCCAGCAGCCCGGCCGAGCGGATGTTTTTT. This encodes CASSPAERMFF. The V call is TRBV16, the J call TRBJ1-4; D unresolved. V was shortened by 4 bases and J by 15 bases, with 12 bases between the two germline ends. Germline V CDR1 and CDR2: KGHSY, FQNENV. CDR3 length: 11 amino acids. Combining the CDR3 with reference TRBV16 and TRBJ1-4 gives the whole variable domain GEEVAQTPKHLVRGEGQKAKLYCAPIKGHSYVFWYQQVLKNEFKFLISFQNENVFDETGMPKERFSAKCLPNSPCSLEIQATKLEDSAVYFCASSPAERMFFGSGTQLSVL.

This clone was picked up one time. The chain recombines TRBV7-2 with TRBJ1-1, with TRBD1 matching 9 bases. The germline V gene encodes CDR1 SGHTA and CDR2 FQGNSA. Losses at the gene ends were 7 bases for V and 5 bases for J; bases not matched to a gene: 11. The CDR3 sequence is 15 residues long. This CDR3 reads CASNVRTGDRTEAFF. Here the CDR3 DNA reads TGTGCCAGCAACGTGCGGACAGGGGATCGGACTGAAGCTTTCTTT. Full variable domain (rest looked up from reference TRBV7-2 and TRBJ1-1): GAGVSQSPSNKVTEKGKDVELRCDPISGHTALYWYRQSLGQGLEFLIYFQGNSAPDKSGLPSDRFSAERTGGSVSTLTIQRTQQEDSAVYLCASNVRTGDRTEAFFGQGTRLTVV.

The chain joins TRBV28 to TRBJ2-7; D is ambiguous. The germline gives CDR1 MDHEN, CDR2 SYDVKM. This CDR3 has 14 residues. V shed 6 bases and J shed 4 bases, with 16 bases lying between them. CDR3 protein: CASSQPGPPYEQYV. CDR3 DNA: TGTGCCAGCAGCCAGCCGGGTCCCCCTTACGAGCAGTACGTC.

J is TRBJ1-1 and V is TRBV13; TRBD1 agrees at 9 bases. From germline, CDR1 is PRHDT and CDR2 FYEKMQ (reference sequence). Germline trimming cut 3 bases from V and 4 bases from J; bases unmatched to any gene: 9. The CDR3 has 16 amino acids. The CDR3 loop is CASSFAGTGLVTEAFF. The CDR3 DNA reads TGTGCCAGCAGCTTCGCCGGGACAGGGTTGGTCACTGAAGCTTTCTTT.

The V and J genes are TRBV5-8 and TRBJ2-7; 9 bases line up with TRBD1. The CDR3 runs 16 residues. Per germline, CDR1 SGHTS and CDR2 YDEGEE. V dropped 1 base and J dropped 0; count of bases not matched to a gene: 5. The chain's CDR3 is CASSLIQGAGSYEQYF. In DNA form, the CDR3 reads TGTGCCAGCAGCTTGATACAGGGGGCAGGCTCCTACGAGCAGTACTTC.

The V and J genes are TRBV21-1 and TRBJ1-6. TRBV21-1 is given as a pseudogene. The CDR3 runs 16 residues. The CDR3 bases are TGTGCCAGCAGCAAAGTTCCCGGGGAAGAGAATTCACCCCTCCACTTT. It codes for CASSKVPGEENSPLHF.